This T cell receptor beta chain is from a study of post-analysis software for immune sequencing data. Each TCR beta cDNA library carried unique molecular identifiers. TCRdb re-called the PCR reads through MiXCR, storing one row per CDR3 protein. In the table there are around 710,000 distinct CDR3 sequences, around 42% of which are singletons. This clonotype was detected a few times. Antigen unknown. Per germline, CDR1 MNHEY and CDR2 SVGAGI. This CDR3 comprises 14 residues. V was cut by 0 bases and J by 6 bases, with 11 bases left in between. General observations from the study: The five TRBV segments detected at higher frequency in patients than in controls included TRBV5-6, TRBV5-1 and TRBV20-1.

The sample consisted of blood. The chain recombines TRBV6-5 with TRBJ1-2; D not resolved. The clonotype originates from a girl under 18 with multiple sclerosis. The CDR3 loop reads CASSYSRRAHGYTF. CDR3 coding DNA: TGTGCCAGCAGTTACTCGAGACGGGCACATGGCTACACCTTC.